This T cell receptor beta chain was captured in a study of regulatory T cells in long-lasting Graves disease. Time point reported: newly diagnosed GD, antithyroid drugs for less than 3 months. PBMC-derived RNA was used for the TCR library. American Thyroid Association guidelines defined how Graves' disease was diagnosed. Only a few counts were recorded for this clonotype. Germline CDR1 and CDR2: LGHDT and YNNKEL (reference sequence). CDR3 length: 14 amino acids. Trimming shortened V by 1 base and J by 3 bases, and 7 bases separated the two germline ends. Construction of TCR beta libraries relied on iRepertoire HTBI primers and on Arm-PCR targeting CDR3 regions. TCRdb processed the multiplex PCR reads anew with MiXCR; each CDR3 protein has one entry. This sample has 350,000 to 450,000 distinct CDR3 sequences, with approximately 12% found just once. This sample was shared with a second study, whose subject was T cells in Graves' hyperthyroidism and ophthalmopathy. As reported in that work: Blood held most thyroid clonotypes expanded above 0.001 frequency.

V gene TRBV3-1 combines with J gene TRBJ2-4, with D possibly being TRBD1 or TRBD2 (5 bases each). Sequenced material: peripheral blood mononuclear cells (PBMCs), taken at new diagnosis, from a patient treated with antithyroid drugs. The origin of this receptor is a woman between 18 and 29 years old with Graves disease. The CDR3 DNA reads as TGTGCCAGCAGCCAAGGTGGGGGCAAAAACATTCAGTACTTC. As protein: CASSQGGGKNIQYF.